The 28 T cell receptor beta chains below were found in one sample sequenced in a study of blood T cell repertoires in COVID-19. Only in-frame clones appear in the TCRdb table, and some are missing; sequencing was by immunoSEQ multiplex PCR. The sample holds tens of thousands of clones, 75% to 85% seen once. The source material was peripheral blood. The receptors shown here come from a man aged 35 to 55 with acute or convalescent COVID-19.

To note about this clone: Germline is not matched at one junction end, which may reflect a read error. J is TRBJ1-6 and V is TRBV28; maybe TRBD1 (5 bases). This CDR3 comprises 12 residues. Germline V gene lookup returns CDR1 MDHEN and CDR2 SYDVKM. As DNA, the CDR3 is TGTGCCAGCAGTTTAGCTGGGGGGATCTTTGGCTTT. Its protein is CASSLAGGIFGF.

The chain joins TRBV19 to TRBJ2-2; TRBD1 matches 7 bases. V lost 3 bases to trimming and J lost 2 bases; unmatched junction nucleotides: 3. Germline CDR1 LNHDA, CDR2 SQIVND (reference sequence). The CDR3 consists of 15 residues. The CDR3 spells CASSMGQPNTGELFF. CDR3 DNA: TGTGCCAGTAGTATGGGACAGCCAAACACCGGGGAGCTGTTTTTT.

The chain employs TRBV18 and TRBJ2-1, with 7 positions matching TRBD2. The junction had 4 bases not matched to a gene; V was cut back by 6 bases and J by 5 bases. The CDR3 is made up of 13 amino acids. Germline V gene sequence: CDR1 KGHSH, CDR2 LQKENI. The CDR3 coding sequence is TGTGCCAGCTCTCGAGGACTAGACAATGAGCAGTTCTTC. It translates to CASSRGLDNEQFF.

This clone has only a few counts. The chain has TRBV20-1 and TRBJ2-2; possible D gene TRBD1, 6 bases. CDR3 size: 14 residues. Germline CDR1 reads DFQATT; CDR2 reads SNEGSKA (reference sequence). With 4 bases removed from V and 7 bases from J, the gap between germline ends came to 16 bases. In DNA, the CDR3 is TGCAGTGCTATTGACTACAGGGTTAGCGGGGAGCTGTTTTTT. Its protein is CSAIDYRVSGELFF.

CDR3 amino acids: CASSLGEDQPQHF. CDR3 nucleotide sequence: TGTGCCAGCAGCTTGGGGGAGGATCAGCCCCAGCATTTT. The chain combines TRBV5-5 with TRBJ1-5; D not resolved. This CDR3 has 13 amino acids. Germline CDR1 is SGHKS and CDR2 is YYEKEE (reference sequence). Trimming took off 0 bases at V and 5 bases at J, with 6 bases between the two ends.

The chain employs TRBV7-2 and TRBJ1-6; D gene uncertain. CDR3 length: 13 amino acids. V lost 5 bases, J lost 4 bases, and 6 bases lay in between. CDR1 is SGHTA, CDR2 FQGNSA, per germline. The CDR3 DNA reads as TGTGCCAGCAGCAGGGAGTATAATTCACCCCTCCACTTT. This sequence encodes CASSREYNSPLHF.

This rearrangement joins TRBV6-2 or TRBV6-3 to TRBJ2-3; TRBD2 agrees at 8 bases. The CDR3 has 17 amino acids. V was clipped by 2 bases and J by 1 base; unmatched bases: 8. CDR1 MNHEY and CDR2 SVGEGT come from the germline V gene. The CDR3 region is CASSYRPGGGGTDTQYF. CDR3 coding DNA: TGTGCCAGCAGTTACCGACCGGGAGGGGGAGGCACAGATACGCAGTATTTT.

The gene calls are TRBV11-2 and TRBJ2-7; perhaps TRBD1 as D (6 bases). The V gene's germline CDR1 is SGHAT and CDR2 FQNNGV. This CDR3 contains 13 residues. The germline V and J ends were trimmed by 3 bases and 5 bases, with 11 bases remaining between them. The CDR3 DNA sequence: TGTGCCAGCAGCTTGTCACAGGGTCACGAGCAGTACTTC. The encoded protein is CASSLSQGHEQYF.

The genes are TRBV15 and TRBJ2-1; the D is unclear. The germline CDR1 and CDR2 sequences are LNHNV and YYDKDF (reference sequence). The length of the CDR3 is 14 residues. V lost 3 bases, J lost 2 bases, and 8 bases lay in between. The CDR3 sequence is CATSSTKTYNEQFF. CDR3 nucleotide sequence: TGTGCCACCAGCAGTACAAAAACCTACAATGAGCAGTTCTTC. Using reference TRBV15 and TRBJ2-1 for the parts outside the CDR3, the full variable domain is DAMVIQNPRYQVTQFGKPVTLSCSQTLNHNVMYWYQQKSSQAPKLLFHYYDKDFNNEADTPDNFQSRRPNTSFCFLDIRSPGLGDTAMYLCATSSTKTYNEQFFGPGTRLTVL.

This rearrangement joins TRBV2 to TRBJ1-1, with 8 bases that match TRBD1. The CDR3 is made up of 14 amino acids. CDR1 is SNHLY and CDR2 is FYNNEI in the germline V gene. After removal of 6 bases from V and 10 bases from J, the junction contained 13 bases not matched to a gene. This chain's CDR3 is CASSYTTGERGAFF. The DNA for the CDR3 is TGTGCCAGCAGCTATACGACAGGGGAAAGGGGAGCTTTCTTT.

The V call is TRBV2, the J call TRBJ1-2; TRBD1 matches at 9 bases. The CDR3 runs 11 residues. Germline V gene sequence: CDR1 SNHLY, CDR2 FYNNEI. Trimming cost V 3 bases and J 11 bases; bases outside gene matches: 1. CDR3 loop: CASSETGGYTF. Written as DNA, the CDR3 is TGTGCCAGCAGTGAGACAGGGGGATACACCTTC. Filled out from reference TRBV2 and TRBJ1-2, the complete variable domain reads EPEVTQTPSHQVTQMGQEVILRCVPISNHLYFYWYRQILGQKVEFLVSFYNNEISEKSEIFDDQFSVERPDGSNFTLKIRSTKLEDSAMYFCASSETGGYTFGSGTRLTVV.

The chain joins TRBV7-9 to TRBJ1-1, with 12 positions matching TRBD1. CDR3 length: 17 residues. The V and J ends lost 4 bases and 5 bases, in that order; junction bases with no gene match: 11. CDR1 is SEHNR and CDR2 is FQNEAQ in the germline V gene (reference sequence). CDR3 region: CASSSSGTGGIRTEAFF. The DNA for the CDR3 is TGTGCCAGCAGCTCCTCCGGGACAGGGGGCATTAGAACTGAAGCTTTCTTT.

The chain employs TRBV7-2 and TRBJ2-1, with D perhaps TRBD2 (6 bases). Germline loops: CDR1 SGHTA, CDR2 FQGNSA. The CDR3 runs 13 residues. The V end lost 4 bases, the J end lost 7 bases, and 11 bases lay between the germline ends. The CDR3 region has the DNA TGTGCCAGCAGCTCCTCACGGGGGAATGAGCAGTTCTTC. This encodes CASSSSRGNEQFF.

V gene TRBV11-3 combines with J gene TRBJ2-3; D gene ambiguous. V was trimmed by 1 base and J by 5 bases, leaving 10 bases between them. This CDR3 contains 14 residues. Germline V lookup: CDR1 SGHNT, CDR2 YENEEA. The CDR3 loop reads CASSLARNQDTQYF. The CDR3 DNA is TGTGCCAGCAGCTTAGCCAGGAACCAAGATACGCAGTATTTT.

This chain uses TRBV19 with TRBJ1-3; the D is unclear. Germline-derived CDR1 and CDR2 are LNHDA and SQIVND (reference sequence). The CDR3 totals 17 residues. V dropped 0 bases and J dropped 0 bases, with 12 bases sitting between them. The CDR3 sequence: CASSIDRSGSSGNTIYF. The CDR3 DNA is TGTGCCAGTAGTATAGATCGCTCAGGCTCCTCTGGAAACACCATATATTTT.

For the CDR3, the DNA is TGTGCCAGCAGTTACATCGGTTTAAGCAACTATGGCTACACCTTC. It encodes CASSYIGLSNYGYTF. This chain connects TRBV6-2 or TRBV6-3 to TRBJ1-2, with D unresolved. This CDR3 is built from 15 residues. The V and J ends lost 2 bases and 2 bases respectively, with 12 bases between them. CDR1 and CDR2 from the germline V gene are MNHEY and SVGEGT.

This clone was recorded once. In nucleotides, the CDR3 is TGTGCCAGCAGCTTAGCCCCTAATACCGTGTACTTC. This gives the protein CASSLAPNTVYF. The chain employs TRBV13 and TRBJ2-5, with D hard to call. The germline CDR1 and CDR2 sequences are PRHDT and FYEKMQ (reference sequence). V was cut by 1 base and J by 13 bases, with 13 bases left in between. CDR3 size: 12 residues.

The chain couples TRBV30 to TRBJ1-6, with D maybe TRBD1 (5 bases). This CDR3 region has 17 residues. The ends were cut back, 7 bases at V and 0 bases at J, with 19 bases in the middle. Per germline, CDR1 GTSNPN and CDR2 SVGIG (reference sequence). The CDR3 spells CAYDRDKTHSYNSPLHF. In nucleotides, the CDR3 is TGTGCCTACGACAGAGACAAGACTCACTCCTATAATTCACCCCTCCACTTT.

J is TRBJ1-3 and V is TRBV9; D call uncertain. There are 14 residues in the CDR3. The germline V and J ends were trimmed by 2 bases and 3 bases, with 9 bases remaining between them. Per germline, CDR1 SGDLS and CDR2 YYNGEE. CDR3 nucleotide sequence: TGTGCCAGCAGCGTGGCGTCGGGTGGAAACACCATATATTTT. Translating it yields CASSVASGGNTIYF.

The V call is TRBV18, the J call TRBJ2-5; D is ambiguous. The CDR3 sequence is 16 residues long. Germline CDR1 is KGHSH and CDR2 is LQKENI. Trimming took 3 bases from V and 1 from J, leaving 15 bases between them. Here the CDR3 DNA reads TGTGCCAGCTCACCTTCCGTAGCCCCGATCCAAGAGACCCAGTACTTC. It translates to CASSPSVAPIQETQYF.

This clone was counted a few times. The same CDR3 also results from other DNA sequences found in this sample. The V and J genes are TRBV20-1 and TRBJ2-7; D possibly corresponds to TRBD1 (5 bases). There are 11 residues in the CDR3. The germline CDR1 and CDR2 sequences are DFQATT and SNEGSKA (reference sequence). Trimming took off 6 bases at V and 5 bases at J, with 11 bases between the two ends. CDR3 protein: CSARSGHEQYF. The CDR3 bases are TGCAGTGCCAGGTCAGGGCACGAGCAGTACTTC.

The genes are TRBV6-1 and TRBJ2-2; 8 bases map to TRBD1. This CDR3 is 15 amino acids long. Germline V CDR1 and CDR2: MNHNS, SASEGT. V lost 2 bases to trimming and J lost 6 bases; unmatched junction nucleotides: 5. DNA of the CDR3: TGTGCCAGCAGTGAACTGGCAGGGGGCCCCGGGGAGCTGTTTTTT. This encodes CASSELAGGPGELFF.

The chain carries TRBV18 and TRBJ2-1, with TRBD2 matching over 8 bases. CDR3 length: 16 amino acids. V was clipped by 1 base and J by 9 bases; unmatched bases: 11. In germline, CDR1 is KGHSH, CDR2 LQKENI. The CDR3 region has the DNA TGTGCCAGCTCACCACTCTCCGGGGGGGGCCGGAGTGAGCAGTTCTTC. Protein: CASSPLSGGGRSEQFF.

The genes are TRBV4-3 and TRBJ2-7; 10 bases map to TRBD2. Germline trimming cut 1 base from V and 3 bases from J; bases unmatched to any gene: 3. Germline-derived CDR1 and CDR2 are LGHNA and YSLEER. CDR3 size: 15 residues. In DNA form, the CDR3 reads TGCGCCAGCAGCCAAGTCCCTAGCGGGGGCTACGAGCAGTACTTC. It yields the protein CASSQVPSGGYEQYF.

The V call is TRBV6-6, the J call TRBJ2-5, with D perhaps matching TRBD2 (6 bases). V was shortened by 5 bases and J by 0 bases, with 16 bases between the two germline ends. Germline CDR1 MNHNY, CDR2 SVGAGI (reference sequence). CDR3 size: 16 residues. CDR3 sequence reads: CASSTPWGLYQETQYF. The CDR3 coding sequence is TGTGCCAGCAGTACTCCTTGGGGACTGTACCAAGAGACCCAGTACTTC.

The chain carries TRBV5-1 and TRBJ1-2, with D maybe TRBD1 (5 bases). Trimming removed 4 bases at V and 4 bases at J, with 17 bases between. Germline values: CDR1 SGHRS, CDR2 YFSETQ. The CDR3 runs 15 residues. The CDR3 DNA sequence: TGCGCCAGCAGCGATGCCGACAGTGCCGGCTATGGCTACACCTTC. Amino acids: CASSDADSAGYGYTF.

V gene TRBV4-1 combines with J gene TRBJ1-1, with D possibly being TRBD1 (5 bases). V dropped 3 bases and J dropped 6 bases, with 20 bases sitting between them. Germline V gene data show CDR1 as MGHRA and CDR2 as YSYEKL. The CDR3 is 16 amino acids. The CDR3 DNA sequence: TGCGCCAGCAGCCATGCATTTGATGGGGGAGGCGCTGAAGCTTTCTTT. This sequence encodes CASSHAFDGGGAEAFF.

The chain employs TRBV5-1 and TRBJ2-2; 9 bases line up with TRBD1. The V gene end was trimmed by 4 bases and the J gene end by 8 bases; junction bases not matched to a gene: 3. CDR1 is SGHRS, CDR2 YFSETQ, per germline. The CDR3 contains 13 residues. The CDR3 spells CASSGTGSGELFF. In DNA, the CDR3 is TGCGCCAGCAGCGGGACAGGGTCTGGGGAGCTGTTTTTT.